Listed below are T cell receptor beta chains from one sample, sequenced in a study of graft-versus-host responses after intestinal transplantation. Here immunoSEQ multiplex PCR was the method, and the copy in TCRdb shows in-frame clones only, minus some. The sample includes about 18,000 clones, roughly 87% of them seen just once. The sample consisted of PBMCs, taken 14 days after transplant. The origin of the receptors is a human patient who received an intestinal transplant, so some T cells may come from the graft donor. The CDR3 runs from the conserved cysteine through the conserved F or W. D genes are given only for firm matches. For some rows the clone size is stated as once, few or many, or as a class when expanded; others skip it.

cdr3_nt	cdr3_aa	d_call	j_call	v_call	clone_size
TGTGCCAGCAGCCGCAGGGGTGGGGGCAAAAACATTCAGTACTTC	CASSRRGGGKNIQYF	-	TRBJ2-4	TRBV28	-
TGTGCCAGCAGCTTGGGGGGGCCCCAAGAGACCCAGTACTTC	CASSLGGPQETQYF	-	TRBJ2-5	TRBV5-4	few
TGTGCCAGTAGTGGGGGGGGCCCGTCCTACAATGAGCAGTTCTTC	CASSGGGPSYNEQFF	-	TRBJ2-1	TRBV19	-
TGTGCCAGCAGCTTGTTTGTCGGAGGCCCCTTCTACAATGAGCAGTTCTTC	CASSLFVGGPFYNEQFF	-	TRBJ2-1	TRBV5-4	-
TGTGCCAGCAGTCTCACTAGCGGAGCCTCCTACGAGCAGTACTTC	CASSLTSGASYEQYF	TRBD2	TRBJ2-7	TRBV28	once
TGCGCCAGCAGCCAATCTCGGACAGGGACCTACGAGCAGTACTTC	CASSQSRTGTYEQYF	TRBD1	TRBJ2-7	TRBV4-1	-
TGCGCCAGCAGCCGGGGACTAGCGGCCTACAATGAGCAGTTCTTC	CASSRGLAAYNEQFF	TRBD2	TRBJ2-1	TRBV4-1	-
TGTGCCAGCAGCTTGAGCGGGGAGCAGTACTTC	CASSLSGEQYF	-	TRBJ2-7	TRBV13	-
TGTGCCAGCAGTTTGGCTAGCGGGGACTACGAGCAGTACTTC	CASSLASGDYEQYF	TRBD2	TRBJ2-7	TRBV6-1	-
TGCGCCAGCAGCCCCGCGGGACAGGGACCTGAAAAACTGTTTTTT	CASSPAGQGPEKLFF	TRBD1	TRBJ1-4	TRBV4-1	-
TGTGCCATTCCGGGAGGCACCGGGGAGCTGTTTTTT	CAIPGGTGELFF	TRBD2	TRBJ2-2	TRBV2	-
TGTGCCAGCAGTTTATCTGGCGCTAGCGGGAGCAGTGAGCAGTTCTTC	CASSLSGASGSSEQFF	TRBD2	TRBJ2-1	TRBV27	-
TGTGCCAGCACCAAATATAGCAATCAGCCCCAGCATTTT	CASTKYSNQPQHF	-	TRBJ1-5	TRBV28	-
TGTGCCAGCAGCTTGACAGGGGTAGGAGAAAAACTGTTTTTT	CASSLTGVGEKLFF	TRBD1	TRBJ1-4	TRBV5-6	-
TGTGCCAGCAGTGATTTCAATGAGCAGTTCTTC	CASSDFNEQFF	-	TRBJ2-1	TRBV2	-
TGTGCCAGCAGTGGGCGGGAGAGGTACGAGCAGTACTTC	CASSGRERYEQYF	TRBD2	TRBJ2-7	TRBV6-1	-
TGTGCCAGCAGTCCGCCCACTAGCGGGGGCAATGAGCAGTTCTTC	CASSPPTSGGNEQFF	TRBD2	TRBJ2-1	TRBV6-5	few
TGTGCCAGCAGTTCCAGGGGGCGCGGAAGCAATCAGCCCCAGCATTTT	CASSSRGRGSNQPQHF	TRBD1	TRBJ1-5	TRBV27	-
TGTGCCAGCAGCCCGCTGACAGGGGAGGCAGAGACCCAGTACTTC	CASSPLTGEAETQYF	TRBD1	TRBJ2-5	TRBV4-2	few
TGCGCCAGCAGCCCTTTTAGCGGGAGTTACGAGCAGTACTTC	CASSPFSGSYEQYF	TRBD2	TRBJ2-7	TRBV4-1	-